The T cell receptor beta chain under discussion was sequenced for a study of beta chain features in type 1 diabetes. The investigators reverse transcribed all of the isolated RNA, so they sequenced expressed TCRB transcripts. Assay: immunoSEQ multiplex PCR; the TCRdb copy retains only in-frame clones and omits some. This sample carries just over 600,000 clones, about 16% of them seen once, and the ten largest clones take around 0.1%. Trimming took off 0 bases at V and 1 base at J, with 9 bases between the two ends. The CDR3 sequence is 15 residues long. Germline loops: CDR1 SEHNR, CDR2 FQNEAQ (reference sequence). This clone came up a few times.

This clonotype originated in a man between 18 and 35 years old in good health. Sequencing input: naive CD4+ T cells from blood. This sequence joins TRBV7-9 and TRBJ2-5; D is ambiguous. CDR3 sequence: CASSLAQASQETQYF. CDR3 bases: TGTGCCAGCAGCTTAGCGCAGGCCAGCCAAGAGACCCAGTACTTC.